These T cell receptor beta chains were read from a single sample in a study of T cell repertoires in cytomegalovirus infection. TCRdb reprocessed the reads via MiXCR and lists one record per CDR3 protein. The sample holds 200,000 to 250,000 distinct CDR3 sequences, around 35% seen once. For these receptors, no antigen is known. The source was CD8+ T cells from cultured PBMCs, collected from culture after CMV antigen stimulation. The receptors were gathered from a human donor in good health (CMV status not recorded). Some clones in this sample may be carry-over from other donors' samples. Both conserved end residues are part of each CDR3. D genes are given only for firm matches. Clone sizes are given selectively: once, few, many, or a class where the clone is expanded.

d_call j_call cdr3_length v_call clone_size cdr3_aa cdr3_nt
TRBD2 TRBJ2-3 17 TRBV2 . CASSVQRERSGTDTQYF TGTGCCAGCAGTGTCCAGCGGGAGCGATCGGGCACAGATACGCAGTATTTT
. TRBJ2-1 12 TRBV6-5 . CASSYSPDEQFF TGTGCCAGCAGTTACTCGCCAGATGAGCAGTTCTTC
TRBD1 TRBJ2-7 15 TRBV11-1 . CASSGRTGSTYEQYF TGTGCCAGCAGCGGAAGGACAGGGTCGACCTACGAGCAGTACTTC
TRBD1 TRBJ2-7 15 TRBV7-3 few CASSLTGQGGHEQYF TGTGCCAGCAGCTTAACCGGACAGGGGGGCCACGAGCAGTACTTC
. TRBJ1-2 13 TRBV28 . CASKSLSNYGYTF TGTGCCAGCAAGAGCCTTTCTAACTATGGCTACACCTTC
. TRBJ2-1 15 TRBV7-3 few CASSPERITYNEQFF TGTGCCAGCAGCCCGGAGCGGATTACCTACAATGAGCAGTTCTTC
. TRBJ1-5 14 TRBV12-3/TRBV12-4 . CASSRGYANQPQHF TGTGCCAGCAGCCGAGGATATGCAAATCAGCCCCAGCATTTT
. TRBJ2-1 17 TRBV24-1 . CATSDFSAASSYNEQFF TGTGCCACCAGTGATTTCTCGGCAGCGAGCTCCTACAATGAGCAGTTCTTC
. TRBJ2-7 16 TRBV7-2 . CASSLVKAGVQYEQYF TGTGCCAGCAGCTTAGTGAAGGCAGGCGTTCAATACGAGCAGTACTTC
. TRBJ1-1 15 TRBV12-3/TRBV12-4 . CASSARQYTNTEAFF TGTGCCAGCAGTGCAAGACAGTATACAAACACTGAAGCTTTCTTT
. TRBJ1-2 16 TRBV7-6 . CASTPLRTGANYGYTF TGTGCCAGCACCCCCCTCCGGACTGGAGCTAACTATGGCTACACCTTC
TRBD2 TRBJ2-1 15 TRBV7-8 few CASSLVSGSSNEQFF TGTGCCAGCAGCTTAGTAAGCGGGAGCTCTAATGAGCAGTTCTTC
TRBD2 TRBJ2-1 15 TRBV7-3 few CASSFRLASPNEQFF TGTGCCAGCAGCTTCAGACTAGCGTCTCCCAATGAGCAGTTCTTC
. TRBJ1-1 14 TRBV9 . CASSVGGGTTEAFF TGTGCCAGCAGCGTAGGGGGTGGCACTACTGAAGCTTTCTTT
. TRBJ1-2 15 TRBV3-1 . CASSRKIAQGDGYTF TGTGCCAGCAGCCGGAAGATAGCCCAGGGAGATGGCTACACCTTC
. TRBJ2-3 15 TRBV19 . CASSMKSGFTDTQYF TGTGCCAGTAGTATGAAGAGCGGGTTCACAGATACGCAGTATTTT
. TRBJ2-3 13 TRBV28 . CASSLTDTDTQYF TGTGCCAGCAGTTTGACAGACACAGATACGCAGTATTTT
. TRBJ2-7 12 TRBV7-9 few CASSKQGYEQYF TGTGCCAGCAGCAAACAGGGATACGAGCAGTACTTC
TRBD2 TRBJ2-5 14 TRBV27 . CASSYSGRGETQYF TGTGCCAGCAGTTACTCAGGGAGGGGAGAGACCCAGTACTTC
TRBD1 TRBJ1-2 15 TRBV18 . CASSPPTGGRYGYTF TGTGCCAGCTCACCACCGACAGGGGGCCGGTATGGCTACACCTTC
TRBD2 TRBJ2-1 17 TRBV9 . CASSVEVGLAGDNEQFF TGTGCCAGCAGCGTAGAAGTCGGACTAGCGGGGGACAATGAGCAGTTCTTC
TRBD2 TRBJ2-5 14 TRBV6-1 many CASRTSMIQETQYF TGTGCCAGCCGGACTAGCATGATCCAAGAGACCCAGTACTTC
TRBD2 TRBJ2-1 17 TRBV2 . CASSEDLAGGLYNEQFF TGTGCCAGCAGTGAGGATTTAGCGGGAGGCCTTTACAATGAGCAGTTCTTC
TRBD1 TRBJ1-2 15 TRBV7-4 . CASSPTGGLDYGYTF TGTGCCAGCAGCCCAACAGGGGGACTAGACTATGGCTACACCTTC
. TRBJ1-2 14 TRBV7-9 . CASSSNREANGYTF TGTGCCAGCAGCTCTAACAGGGAGGCGAATGGCTACACCTTC
. TRBJ2-1 20 TRBV3-1 few CASSQDRASGGGLSYNEQFF TGTGCCAGCAGCCAAGATAGGGCGAGCGGAGGAGGTTTGTCCTACAATGAGCAGTTCTTC
. TRBJ1-2 13 TRBV2 . CATGTPALGGYTF TGTGCCACTGGAACCCCGGCCCTGGGTGGCTACACCTTC
TRBD1 TRBJ2-1 15 TRBV19 . CASSIIGQGPGGEIF TGTGCCAGTAGTATCATAGGACAGGGGCCCGGTGGGGAAATCTTC
TRBD1 TRBJ2-7 17 TRBV28 . CASSLISPQGASYEQYF TGTGCCAGCAGTTTAATCTCACCCCAGGGGGCTTCCTACGAGCAGTACTTC
. TRBJ1-1 14 TRBV7-8 . CASNAGGLNTEAFF TGTGCCAGCAACGCGGGGGGGCTGAACACTGAAGCTTTCTTT
. TRBJ2-7 13 TRBV7-6 few CASSLGDPYEQYF TGTGCCAGCAGCTTAGGGGACCCCTACGAGCAGTACTTC
TRBD2 TRBJ2-7 15 TRBV7-9 . CASSLAGDPAYEQYF TGTGCCAGCAGCTTGGCGGGGGACCCAGCCTACGAGCAGTACTTC
TRBD1 TRBJ2-7 14 TRBV12-3/TRBV12-4 many CASSSRGRGYEQYF TGTGCCAGCAGTAGCAGGGGGCGCGGCTACGAGCAGTACTTC
. TRBJ1-5 16 TRBV7-9 many CASSPTIQGSGGPQHF TGTGCCAGCAGCCCAACTATACAGGGTTCAGGAGGGCCCCAGCATTTT
TRBD2 TRBJ2-1 17 TRBV11-2 . CASSSRLAGGPVNEQFF TGTGCCAGCAGCTCCCGACTAGCGGGGGGGCCTGTGAATGAGCAGTTCTTC
. TRBJ1-1 14 TRBV7-9 few CASSFDIRNTEAFF TGTGCCAGCAGCTTCGACATCCGGAACACTGAAGCTTTCTTT